This TCR beta chain emerged from a study of T cell responses to AZD1222 COVID-19 vaccine. This clone was picked up one time. Antigen specificity is unknown. Study observations and caveats: Repertoire sampling was restricted to post-peak T cell response timepoints.

Clones were read by immunoSEQ multiplex PCR, and TCRdb kept only the in-frame ones, dropping some. The data contain around 210,000 clones, approximately 94% of them singletons. The sample was peripheral blood, taken 28 days after the second dose of the MenACWY control vaccine. The clonotype originates from an adult who received the MenACWY meningococcal vaccine as a control.

The CDR3 nucleotides read TGTGCCATCAGTGAGGATTGGGGGTTAAAGAATCAGCCCCAGCATTTT. Its translation: CAISEDWGLKNQPQHF. The chain couples TRBV10-3 to TRBJ1-5, with D tentatively TRBD1 (5 bases). CDR1 and CDR2 from the germline V gene are ENHRY and SYGVKD. Trimming removed 2 bases from V and 4 bases from J, with 15 bases in between. The CDR3 has 16 amino acids.